This TCR beta chain was sequenced during a study of CD8 T cells in Susac syndrome. Controls were drawn from healthy donors and were matched for age and sex. FACS was used to enrich TEMRA cells, whereas the CD8+ and CD4+ T cells were obtained by negative isolation. Reverse transcription of roughly 0.5 to 1 ug RNA was performed with random hexamers. Amplification of TCR beta CDR3 across 54 Vbeta and 13 Jbeta was performed with immunoSEQ multiplex PCR. MiXCR was run by TCRdb on the immunoSEQ multiplex PCR reads, yielding one entry per CDR3 protein. The sample includes about 27,000 distinct CDR3 sequences, roughly 94% of them seen just once. Input material: CD8+ T cells from PBMCs. The sequence came from a human donor in good health.

CDR3 sequence reads: CAITGGTDYGYTF. The CDR3 DNA follows: TGTGCCATTACAGGGGGCACAGACTATGGCTACACCTTC. The chain employs TRBV10-3 and TRBJ1-2; TRBD1 matches at 9 bases. Germline V gives CDR1 ENHRY, CDR2 SYGVKD. The CDR3 totals 13 residues. V gave up 9 bases and J gave up 3 bases; unmatched junction bases: 5.